Listed below are T cell receptor beta chains from one sample, sequenced in a study of blood T cell repertoires in COVID-19. Profiled with immunoSEQ multiplex PCR; TCRdb holds only in-frame clones, not every one. The data show 110,000 or so clones, with 81% seen just once and roughly 1.6% held by the top ten. Sequenced sample: peripheral blood. These receptors all stem from a man aged 45-65 years with acute or convalescent COVID-19. Both conserved end residues are part of each CDR3. D genes are given only for firm matches. Expanded clones get a size class; other rows say once, few or many, or leave the size out.

clone_size: -
j_call: TRBJ1-2
d_call: TRBD1
v_call: TRBV24-1
cdr3_aa: CATSDGDRGQNGYTF
cdr3_nt: TGTGCCACCAGTGATGGGGACAGGGGGCAAAATGGCTACACCTTC

clone_size: -
j_call: TRBJ1-5
d_call: -
v_call: TRBV4-1
cdr3_aa: CASSLDEGWQPQHF
cdr3_nt: TGCGCCAGCAGCCTAGACGAGGGTTGGCAGCCCCAGCATTTT

clone_size: -
j_call: TRBJ1-2
d_call: -
v_call: TRBV20-1
cdr3_aa: CSASPLNYGYTF
cdr3_nt: TGCAGTGCTAGTCCCCTTAACTATGGCTACACCTTC

clone_size: -
j_call: TRBJ1-1
d_call: -
v_call: TRBV14
cdr3_aa: CASSRYGDVVTEAFF
cdr3_nt: TGTGCCAGCAGTCGATACGGGGATGTTGTCACTGAAGCTTTCTTT

clone_size: medium-sized
j_call: TRBJ2-7
d_call: -
v_call: TRBV2
cdr3_aa: CASSEGTGTYEQYF
cdr3_nt: TGTGCCAGCAGTGAAGGTACGGGGACCTACGAGCAGTACTTC

clone_size: -
j_call: TRBJ2-2
d_call: TRBD2
v_call: TRBV3-1/TRBV3-2
cdr3_aa: CASSQRGGVTGELFF
cdr3_nt: TGTGCCAGCAGCCAGCGCGGGGGGGTCACCGGGGAGCTGTTTTTT

clone_size: -
j_call: TRBJ1-1
d_call: TRBD1
v_call: TRBV28
cdr3_aa: CASSSIRDRGWNTEAFF
cdr3_nt: TGTGCCAGCAGTTCGATCCGGGACAGGGGGTGGAACACTGAAGCTTTCTTT

clone_size: -
j_call: TRBJ1-6
d_call: TRBD1
v_call: TRBV7-6
cdr3_aa: CASSYGTGGNSPLHF
cdr3_nt: TGTGCCAGCAGCTATGGGACAGGGGGGAATTCACCCCTCCACTTT

clone_size: -
j_call: TRBJ2-3
d_call: -
v_call: TRBV2
cdr3_aa: CATTRDRNTDTQYF
cdr3_nt: TGTGCCACCACCCGAGACAGAAACACAGATACGCAGTATTTT

clone_size: -
j_call: TRBJ2-7
d_call: TRBD1
v_call: TRBV19
cdr3_aa: CASSLRTGAYEQYF
cdr3_nt: TGTGCCAGTAGTCTTCGGACAGGGGCCTACGAGCAGTACTTC

clone_size: -
j_call: TRBJ2-3
d_call: -
v_call: TRBV11-2
cdr3_aa: CASSLDGEENTQYF
cdr3_nt: TGTGCCAGCAGCCTAGACGGGGAGGAAAATACGCAGTATTTT

clone_size: -
j_call: TRBJ1-2
d_call: -
v_call: TRBV27
cdr3_aa: CASSQDSLYGYTF
cdr3_nt: TGTGCCAGCAGTCAGGACAGTCTCTATGGCTACACCTTC

clone_size: -
j_call: TRBJ2-3
d_call: TRBD2
v_call: TRBV5-4
cdr3_aa: CASSVAGIKADTQYF
cdr3_nt: TGTGCCAGCAGCGTAGCGGGGATAAAAGCAGATACGCAGTATTTT

clone_size: -
j_call: TRBJ1-6
d_call: -
v_call: TRBV5-1
cdr3_aa: CASSLTLTGNNSPLHF
cdr3_nt: TGCGCCAGCAGCCTGACCCTGACAGGAAATAATTCACCCCTCCACTTT

clone_size: -
j_call: TRBJ1-3
d_call: TRBD1
v_call: TRBV5-1
cdr3_aa: CASSLRGTGGSGNTIYF
cdr3_nt: TGCGCCAGCAGCTTGAGAGGGACAGGGGGTTCTGGAAACACCATATATTTT

clone_size: -
j_call: TRBJ2-2
d_call: TRBD1
v_call: TRBV10-3
cdr3_aa: CAITPGQGFGELFF
cdr3_nt: TGTGCCATCACTCCCGGACAGGGGTTCGGGGAGCTGTTTTTT

clone_size: once
j_call: TRBJ1-4
d_call: TRBD1
v_call: TRBV28
cdr3_aa: CASRLGTGPNEKLFF
cdr3_nt: TGTGCCAGCAGGCTCGGGACAGGGCCTAATGAAAAACTGTTTTTT

clone_size: once
j_call: TRBJ2-7
d_call: -
v_call: TRBV5-1
cdr3_aa: CASSLGFGVLNEQYF
cdr3_nt: TGCGCCAGCAGCTTGGGGTTTGGAGTTTTGAACGAGCAGTACTTC

clone_size: -
j_call: TRBJ1-3
d_call: -
v_call: TRBV11-2
cdr3_aa: CASSSAGNPHIHSGNTIYF
cdr3_nt: TGTGCCAGCAGCAGTGCGGGGAACCCACATATTCACTCTGGAAACACCATATATTTT

clone_size: -
j_call: TRBJ1-2
d_call: TRBD1
v_call: TRBV28
cdr3_aa: CASGPFPGQGVQGYTF
cdr3_nt: TGTGCCAGCGGTCCTTTCCCCGGACAGGGAGTGCAAGGCTACACCTTC

clone_size: few
j_call: TRBJ1-6
d_call: -
v_call: TRBV5-4
cdr3_aa: CASSRELNNSPLHF
cdr3_nt: TGTGCCAGCAGTAGGGAGCTGAATAATTCACCCCTCCACTTT

clone_size: -
j_call: TRBJ1-2
d_call: TRBD1
v_call: TRBV15
cdr3_aa: CATSRAGQGGYTF
cdr3_nt: TGTGCCACCAGCAGAGCTGGACAGGGGGGCTACACCTTC

clone_size: -
j_call: TRBJ2-1
d_call: -
v_call: TRBV9
cdr3_aa: CASSAAGLGAAEQFF
cdr3_nt: TGTGCCAGCAGCGCAGCAGGTTTGGGGGCTGCTGAGCAGTTCTTC

clone_size: -
j_call: TRBJ2-1
d_call: TRBD2
v_call: TRBV5-4
cdr3_aa: CASSKGLAGAMGNNEQFF
cdr3_nt: TGTGCCAGCAGCAAAGGACTAGCGGGGGCGATGGGGAACAATGAGCAGTTCTTC

clone_size: -
j_call: TRBJ2-7
d_call: TRBD1
v_call: TRBV11-2
cdr3_aa: CASSLGFGDRESEQYF
cdr3_nt: TGTGCCAGCAGCTTAGGATTTGGGGACAGGGAAAGCGAGCAGTACTTC

clone_size: -
j_call: TRBJ1-1
d_call: -
v_call: TRBV5-1
cdr3_aa: CASSLGATAVNTEAFF
cdr3_nt: TGCGCCAGCAGCTTGGGAGCCACAGCTGTGAACACTGAAGCTTTCTTT

clone_size: once
j_call: TRBJ2-2
d_call: -
v_call: TRBV6-1
cdr3_aa: CASRDLTGELFF
cdr3_nt: TGTGCCAGCCGTGACCTCACCGGGGAGCTGTTTTTT

clone_size: -
j_call: TRBJ1-2
d_call: TRBD1
v_call: TRBV6-6
cdr3_aa: CASRGTQGVPIYGYTF
cdr3_nt: TGTGCCAGCAGGGGAACACAGGGGGTCCCAATCTATGGCTACACCTTC